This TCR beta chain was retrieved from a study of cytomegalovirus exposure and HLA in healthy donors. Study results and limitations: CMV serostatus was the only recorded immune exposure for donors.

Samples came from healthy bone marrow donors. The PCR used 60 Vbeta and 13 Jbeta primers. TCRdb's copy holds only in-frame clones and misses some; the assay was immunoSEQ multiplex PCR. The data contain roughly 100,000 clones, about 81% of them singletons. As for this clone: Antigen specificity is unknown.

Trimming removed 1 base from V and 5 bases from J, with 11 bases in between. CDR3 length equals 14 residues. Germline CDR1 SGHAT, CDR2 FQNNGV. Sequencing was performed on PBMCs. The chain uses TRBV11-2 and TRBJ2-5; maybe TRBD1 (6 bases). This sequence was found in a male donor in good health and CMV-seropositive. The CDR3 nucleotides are TGTGCCAGCAGCTTAGGGACAGTCTCGGAGACCCAGTACTTC. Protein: CASSLGTVSETQYF.